Listed here is a single T cell receptor (beta chain). Its antigen is unidentified. The data originate from a study of CD8+ T cells in alopecia areata. Treatment specified: oral pan-JAK inhibitor, 5-10 mg twice daily. Study-level findings and limits: Clonality in the scalp and expanded CD8+ clones ranked among the top 100 were significantly decreased by tofacitinib.

Germline CDR1 SGHNT, CDR2 YENEEA. This CDR3 has 16 amino acids. V lost 1 base, J lost 3 bases, and 4 bases stayed unmatched. Following extraction, RNA underwent reverse transcription to cDNA, which served as the sequencing template. The method was immunoSEQ multiplex PCR; TCRdb's version includes in-frame clones alone and lacks a portion of them. Altogether approximately 210,000 clones are present, roughly three fifths being singletons, with the ten largest covering approximately 1.3%. Sequenced material: CD4+ T cells sorted from blood, taken around week 47, from a patient treated with tofacitinib. The chain joins TRBV11-3 to TRBJ2-1; 9 bases match TRBD2. This receptor was identified in a human donor with alopecia areata. This CDR3 reads CASSLGLAGNYNEQFF. As DNA, the CDR3 is TGTGCCAGCAGCTTAGGGCTAGCGGGGAACTACAATGAGCAGTTCTTC.